The 30 T cell receptor beta chains in this list originate from one sample, sequenced in a study of blood T cell repertoires in COVID-19. TCRdb's table, derived via immunoSEQ multiplex PCR, lists solely in-frame clones and lacks some. The sample has about 80,000 clones, around 83% seen once. Sequencing used peripheral blood. The receptors were sampled from a man of 80 years or more with active or convalescent COVID-19.

V is TRBV27 and J is TRBJ1-4; 8 bases are a match to TRBD1. J was trimmed by 7 bases and V by 7 bases; bases with no gene match: 11. The CDR3 totals 15 residues. CDR1 and CDR2 from the germline V gene are MNHEY and SMNVEV (reference sequence). The CDR3 DNA follows: TGTGCCAGCAATTCCCCGGACAGGGACGGTGAAAAACTGTTTTTT. Translated: CASNSPDRDGEKLFF.

This chain connects TRBV10-3 to TRBJ2-3; D possibly corresponds to TRBD1 (6 bases). CDR1 is ENHRY, CDR2 SYGVKD, per germline. Trimming cost V 6 bases and J 2 bases, with 18 bases left between them. The CDR3 loop spans 16 amino acids. The CDR3 DNA sequence: TGTGCCATCAGCGAAAGGGGGACAATTTCCACAGATACGCAGTATTTT. Translation gives CAISERGTISTDTQYF.

This chain uses TRBV24-1 with TRBJ2-1; 7 bases align to TRBD2. This CDR3 spans 17 amino acids. Germline assignment: CDR1 KGHDR and CDR2 SFDVKD. V gave up 4 bases and J gave up 1 base; unmatched junction bases: 9. Here the CDR3 DNA reads TGTGCCACCAGTGACCCCCAAAGGGAGGGTTCCTACAATGAGCAGTTCTTC. Translated: CATSDPQREGSYNEQFF.

V gene TRBV2 combines with J gene TRBJ2-5; 13 nucleotides line up with TRBD2. V lost 5 bases to trimming and J lost 5 bases; unmatched junction nucleotides: 8. Germline CDR1 SNHLY, CDR2 FYNNEI. CDR3 size: 16 residues. CDR3 nucleotides: TGTGCCAGCAGTCGACTACTAGCGGGGGGGCAGGAGACCCAGTACTTC. Translating gives CASSRLLAGGQETQYF.

The chain is built from TRBV30 and TRBJ1-2, with no clear D. CDR1 and CDR2 from the germline V gene are GTSNPN and SVGIG (reference sequence). The V end was cut by 2 bases, the J end by 5 bases, with 12 bases between. The CDR3 runs 13 residues. The CDR3 bases are TGTGCCTGGAGTCGGGAGATGGGGTATGGCTACACCTTC. It translates to CAWSREMGYGYTF.

The gene calls are TRBV5-6 and TRBJ2-7; D gene unclear. Germline CDR1 and CDR2: SGHDT and YYEEEE. The CDR3 is 13 amino acids. Trimming left V 1 base short and J 1 base short, with 6 bases between. Written as DNA, the CDR3 is TGTGCCAGCAGCTTGCTTAGTTCCTACGAGCAGTACTTC. It translates to CASSLLSSYEQYF. Complete variable domain (other parts from reference TRBV5-6 and TRBJ2-7): DAGVTQSPTHLIKTRGQQVTLRCSPKSGHDTVSWYQQALGQGPQFIFQYYEEEERQRGNFPDRFSGHQFPNYSSELNVNALLLGDSALYLCASSLLSSYEQYFGPGTRLTVT.

This rearrangement joins TRBV12-5 to TRBJ1-1; D remains unclear. CDR1 and CDR2 from the germline V gene are LGHNT and FRNRAP. The V end was cut by 0 bases, the J end by 0 bases, with 17 bases between. This CDR3 spans 18 amino acids. The CDR3 nucleotides read TGTGCTAGTGGTTTGGTATTTATGGTCTCGAACATGAACACTGAAGCTTTCTTT. It specifies CASGLVFMVSNMNTEAFF.

The chain couples TRBV11-2 to TRBJ1-1; 9 bases line up with TRBD1. Germline assignment: CDR1 SGHAT and CDR2 FQNNGV. This CDR3 spans 14 amino acids. The J segment lost 3 bases and the V segment lost 6 bases, leaving 5 bases of the junction unmatched. CDR3 residues: CASSPDRGYTEAFF. CDR3 DNA sequence: TGTGCCAGCAGTCCCGACAGGGGGTACACTGAAGCTTTCTTT.

The chain uses TRBV7-2 and TRBJ2-3; the match to TRBD2 covers 7 bases. The junction had 8 bases not matched to a gene; V was cut back by 5 bases and J by 0 bases. This CDR3 has 16 amino acids. Germline values: CDR1 SGHTA, CDR2 FQGNSA. CDR3 sequence (DNA): TGTGCCAGCAGCCTAGGAGGGCGGGGGAGCACAGATACGCAGTATTTT. This codes for CASSLGGRGSTDTQYF.

V is TRBV5-1 and J is TRBJ1-2; D not resolved. CDR3 size: 15 residues. V lost 0 bases and J lost 2, with 11 bases in between. Germline CDR1 reads SGHRS; CDR2 reads YFSETQ. Written as DNA, the CDR3 is TGCGCCAGCAGCTTGGCGCCTACACAGAACTATGGCTACACCTTC. As protein: CASSLAPTQNYGYTF.

This chain links TRBV29-1 with TRBJ1-1; D might be TRBD1 (5 bases). V gave up 1 base and J gave up 3 bases, with 6 bases separating them. This CDR3 has 12 residues. Germline V gene sequence: CDR1 SQVTM, CDR2 ANQGSEA. CDR3 region: CSVEGGDTEAFF. The CDR3, as DNA: TGCAGCGTTGAAGGGGGGGACACTGAAGCTTTCTTT.

The sample holds one count of this clone. The rearrangement joins TRBV27 to TRBJ1-3, with a weak D call TRBD1 (5 bases). V was clipped by 6 bases and J by 8 bases, with 20 bases between them. The CDR3 spans 15 residues. Germline assignment: CDR1 MNHEY and CDR2 SMNVEV (reference sequence). DNA for the CDR3: TGTGCCAGCAGCCGTACCTGGAGGGGAGAGCACACCATATATTTT. This translates into CASSRTWRGEHTIYF.

A single count supports this clone. The chain uses TRBV19 and TRBJ2-7; maybe TRBD1 (6 bases). CDR3 size: 15 residues. The germline V and J ends were trimmed by 4 bases and 2 bases, with 15 bases remaining between them. Germline V gene data show CDR1 as LNHDA and CDR2 as SQIVND (reference sequence). CDR3 loop: CASSTTGLGAYEQYF. The CDR3 DNA reads TGTGCCAGTAGTACGACAGGTCTCGGAGCCTACGAGCAGTACTTC. The full variable domain, with the rest looked up from reference TRBV19 and TRBJ2-7, is DGGITQSPKYLFRKEGQNVTLSCEQNLNHDAMYWYRQDPGQGLRLIYYSQIVNDFQKGDIAEGYSVSREKKESFPLTVTSAQKNPTAFYLCASSTTGLGAYEQYFGPGTRLTVT.

The J gene is TRBJ1-5, the V gene TRBV6-5; no firm D call. V lost 2 bases, J lost 4 bases, and 6 bases lay in between. Per germline, CDR1 MNHEY and CDR2 SVGAGI. CDR3 length: 13 amino acids. CDR3 amino acids: CASSYRGNQPQHF. CDR3 DNA sequence: TGTGCCAGCAGTTACCGCGGAAATCAGCCCCAGCATTTT.

The CDR3 DNA is TGTGCCAGCAGCACTAGGGGGGGCATCTACGGAAACACCATATATTTT. This sequence encodes CASSTRGGIYGNTIYF. The V gene is TRBV7-2, the J gene TRBJ1-3; a possible D gene is TRBD1 (6 bases). This CDR3 has 16 residues. V shed 5 bases and J shed 4 bases, with 18 bases lying between them. Germline V CDR1 and CDR2: SGHTA, FQGNSA.

The chain links TRBV7-9 to TRBJ2-2; 8 bases are a match to TRBD1. The V gene's germline CDR1 is SEHNR and CDR2 FQNEAQ (reference sequence). This CDR3 spans 17 amino acids. The V gene end was trimmed by 8 bases and the J gene end by 5 bases; junction bases not matched to a gene: 16. This CDR3 is CASPQMVGQVGTGELFF. The CDR3 coding sequence is TGTGCCAGCCCCCAAATGGTGGGACAGGTGGGTACCGGGGAGCTGTTTTTT.

V usage is TRBV13 and J usage is TRBJ1-4; no definite D call. CDR3 size: 14 residues. Trimming took 0 bases from V and 5 from J, leaving 7 bases between them. The V gene's germline CDR1 is PRHDT and CDR2 FYEKMQ (reference sequence). The CDR3 DNA is TGTGCCAGCAGCTTAGGCAGACTAAATGAAAAACTGTTTTTT. It specifies CASSLGRLNEKLFF.

This clone was seen just once. This rearrangement joins TRBV20-1 to TRBJ1-1; D ambiguous. V gave up 3 bases and J gave up 5 bases, with 7 bases separating them. The CDR3 has 11 residues. Looked up from germline, CDR1 is DFQATT and CDR2 is SNEGSKA (reference sequence). The CDR3 coding sequence is TGCAGTGCTAGTAGTGAGACTGAAGCTTTCTTT. Amino acids: CSASSETEAFF.

A note on this clone: At one of its ends the junction is not consistent with the germline gene, which may arise from a read error. The CDR3 DNA sequence: TGTGCCAGCAGCTTGCAGGGGGAGTCTAACGAAAAACTGTTTTTT. As protein: CASSLQGESNEKLFF. The rearrangement uses TRBV5-8 and TRBJ1-4; 7 bases align to TRBD1. CDR1 and CDR2 from the germline V gene are SGHTS and YDEGEE. This CDR3 is 15 amino acids long.

The chain employs TRBV6-1 and TRBJ1-4; 8 nucleotides match TRBD1. The germline V gene has CDR1 MNHNS and CDR2 SASEGT. Unmatched junction bases numbered 11, after V lost 4 bases and J lost 4 bases. This CDR3 is built from 17 residues. As DNA, the CDR3 is TGTGCCAGCAGTGGGAGTGACAGGGGAAGCGATAATGAAAAACTGTTTTTT. It translates to CASSGSDRGSDNEKLFF.

The chain carries TRBV24-1 and TRBJ2-5; TRBD1 matches at 9 bases. Germline CDR1 and CDR2: KGHDR and SFDVKD. The CDR3 extends over 16 amino acids. J was trimmed by 7 bases and V by 4 bases; bases with no gene match: 12. This chain's CDR3 is CATSDRTGANGGTQYF. The CDR3, as DNA: TGTGCCACCAGTGACCGGACAGGGGCGAACGGAGGGACCCAGTACTTC.

This chain connects TRBV24-1 to TRBJ2-7; 9 bases agree with TRBD1. The CDR3 has 14 amino acids. Germline CDR1 KGHDR, CDR2 SFDVKD. The V segment lost 3 bases and the J segment 6 bases; nucleotides outside the gene matches: 5. CDR3 sequence reads: CATSDRGQGSEQYF. In nucleotides, the CDR3 is TGTGCCACCAGTGATCGCGGACAGGGGAGCGAGCAGTACTTC.

The rearrangement links TRBV4-3 to TRBJ2-1; 8 nucleotides match TRBD2. V was clipped by 0 bases and J by 2 bases; unmatched bases: 6. The CDR3 runs to 17 residues. The V gene's germline CDR1 is LGHNA and CDR2 YSLEER. CDR3 nucleotide sequence: TGCGCCAGCAGCCAAGAACCAGCGGGAGTGACCTACAATGAGCAGTTCTTC. It specifies CASSQEPAGVTYNEQFF.

The chain joins TRBV10-2 to TRBJ1-6; D remains ambiguous. Germline CDR1 WSHSY, CDR2 SAAADI. V lost 5 bases and J 0 bases, leaving 11 bases between the germline ends. The CDR3 sequence is 16 residues long. The CDR3 spells CASSPISSSYNSPLHF. The CDR3 nucleotides read TGCGCCAGCAGTCCCATTTCGAGCTCCTATAATTCACCCCTCCACTTT.

This clone has just one count. Sequence at one end of the junction differs from germline and may be a read error. The chain uses TRBV5-4 and TRBJ2-5, with TRBD2 identical over 8 bases. Per the germline V gene, CDR1 is SGHNT and CDR2 is YYREEE (reference sequence). The CDR3 length is 17 residues. CDR3 nucleotide sequence: TGTGCCCGCAGGCCCGGCCCCGCACGGGGGGGCCCGGAGACCCAGTACTTC. It encodes CARRPGPARGGPETQYF.

The rearrangement uses TRBV10-1 and TRBJ2-7, with 10 bases aligning to TRBD2. The germline gives CDR1 WNHNN, CDR2 SYGVQD (reference sequence). This CDR3 contains 15 residues. Trimming removed 2 bases from V and 4 bases from J; junction bases left unmatched: 5. The DNA for the CDR3 is TGCGCCAGCAGTGAGGGTCCTAGCGGGAGTTACGAGCAGTACTTC. Translated: CASSEGPSGSYEQYF.

The rearrangement joins TRBV7-3 to TRBJ2-1; maybe TRBD2 (6 bases). The germline V and J ends were trimmed by 2 bases and 2 bases, with 7 bases remaining between them. The V gene's germline CDR1 is SGHTA and CDR2 FQGTGA. CDR3 length: 14 residues. CDR3 sequence (DNA): TGTGCCAGCAGCTTACCGGGGGCCTACAATGAGCAGTTCTTC. Translating it yields CASSLPGAYNEQFF.

The chain employs TRBV10-3 and TRBJ2-7; 7 bases align to TRBD1. The germline V gene has CDR1 ENHRY and CDR2 SYGVKD. This CDR3 contains 15 residues. V lost 2 bases and J lost 5; bases outside the gene matches: 9. The CDR3 DNA reads TGTGCCATCAGTGAGCCCGTGACAGGGACGGACGAGCAGTACTTC. This translates into CAISEPVTGTDEQYF.

This clone is a singleton in its sample. The V gene is TRBV4-1, the J gene TRBJ1-5; perhaps TRBD1 as D (5 bases). Germline CDR1 is MGHRA and CDR2 is YSYEKL. The CDR3 contains 15 residues. Trimming took 1 base from V and 9 from J, leaving 16 bases between them. CDR3: CASSQGPGGDPPQHF. The CDR3 DNA follows: TGCGCCAGCAGCCAAGGACCGGGGGGAGACCCGCCCCAGCATTTT.

The chain recombines TRBV6-2 or TRBV6-3 with TRBJ1-1; no clear D gene. The CDR3 covers 15 residues. Germline CDR1 is MNHEY and CDR2 is SVGEGT. Trimming pared 0 bases from V and 2 bases from J, leaving 10 bases between. The CDR3 loop reads CASSYSAGSNTEAFF. The DNA of the CDR3 is TGTGCCAGCAGTTACTCGGCGGGGTCAAACACTGAAGCTTTCTTT.